A selection of T cell receptor beta chains follows, all from one sample in a study of blood T cell repertoires in COVID-19. The protocol was immunoSEQ multiplex PCR, while the TCRdb copy is restricted to in-frame clones and leaves out a portion. The profile shows about 56,000 clones, around 84% of them singletons. Sequencing was done on a sample of peripheral blood. Every receptor here comes from a woman of 80 years or more with acute or convalescent COVID-19. CDR3s include the opening cysteine and the closing phenylalanine or tryptophan. The D gene is left open where the match is weak. Clone size is given for some rows only: seen once, a few or many times, or a class if the clone is expanded.

NA	NA	TRBJ1-2	TRBV28	TGTGCCAGCAGTTTTGGTCAGGGAATGGGCTACACCTTC	CASSFGQGMGYTF
TRBD2	NA	TRBJ2-5	TRBV7-8	TGTGCCAGCAGCCTCCGGACTAGTGGCTCGGTGGAGACCCAGTACTTC	CASSLRTSGSVETQYF
NA	NA	TRBJ1-4	TRBV2	TGTGCCAGCAGTGAAGCCCCGGACAGAAATGAAAAACTGTTTTTT	CASSEAPDRNEKLFF
NA	NA	TRBJ1-2	TRBV5-6	TGTGCCAGCAGCTTGAACAGGGCACACACCTTC	CASSLNRAHTF
NA	NA	TRBJ1-1	TRBV12-3/TRBV12-4	TGTGCCAGCACCGGGGACTGGTTCCGGGTTTTCTTT	CASTGDWFRVFF
NA	NA	TRBJ1-2	TRBV6-5	TGTGCCAGCAGTTACTCGTGGGACACCGGTTATGGCTACACCTTC	CASSYSWDTGYGYTF
TRBD2	NA	TRBJ2-3	TRBV29-1	TGCAGCGTTGGCCAGCGGGGGGGCACTACAGATACGCAGTATTTT	CSVGQRGGTTDTQYF
TRBD1	NA	TRBJ1-2	TRBV29-1	TGCAGCGTGGGGACAGACCCGGATGGCTACACCTTC	CSVGTDPDGYTF
TRBD2	NA	TRBJ2-3	TRBV7-2	TGTGCCAGCAGCACTAGCGGGGGGGCCGGAGATACGCAGTATTTT	CASSTSGGAGDTQYF
NA	once	TRBJ2-2	TRBV5-1	TGCGCCAGCAGTACGCAGGGTGGCACCGGGGAGCTGTTTTTT	CASSTQGGTGELFF
TRBD1	few	TRBJ1-2	TRBV19	TGTGCCAGTAGTCCTAGACAGGGCGGAGCGGTCTATGGCTACACCTTC	CASSPRQGGAVYGYTF
NA	NA	TRBJ2-7	TRBV29-1	TGCAGCGTTGAAATCCGCCCCCCACAAGGGGTCGGCCTCAACGAGCAGTACTTC	CSVEIRPPQGVGLNEQYF
TRBD1	NA	TRBJ1-1	TRBV5-1	TGCGCCAGCACCCTCGGGACAGGTCAATTCGCTGAAGCTTTCTTT	CASTLGTGQFAEAFF
TRBD1	NA	TRBJ2-1	TRBV27	TGTGCCAGCAGTTCTAACCGGGACAGGGGCTCCTACAATGAGCAGTTCTTC	CASSSNRDRGSYNEQFF
TRBD1	NA	TRBJ1-1	TRBV3-1/TRBV3-2	TGTGCCAGCAGCCCCGGGACAGGGGGCTTTGGTGGCACTGAAGCTTTCTTT	CASSPGTGGFGGTEAFF
TRBD1	NA	TRBJ1-6	TRBV2	TGTGCCAGCAAAGCCGGGACAGGGAACTCACCCCTCCACTTT	CASKAGTGNSPLHF
TRBD1	few	TRBJ1-3	TRBV5-5	TGTGCCAGCAGTTGGGACAGGTACTCTGGAAACACCATATATTTT	CASSWDRYSGNTIYF
TRBD1	NA	TRBJ2-6	TRBV11-2	TGTGCCAGCAGCTCCGGACAGGTGGGCTCTGGGGCCAACGTCCTGACTTTC	CASSSGQVGSGANVLTF
NA	once	TRBJ2-7	TRBV7-8	TGTGCCAGCAGCCCACGACAGGCCTCCTACGAGCAGTACTTC	CASSPRQASYEQYF
NA	NA	TRBJ1-1	TRBV6-5	TGTGCCAGCAGTTACTTGCGGAGGTTGAACACTGAAGCTTTCTTT	CASSYLRRLNTEAFF
NA	NA	TRBJ2-6	TRBV18	TGTGCCAGCTCGGTTGGAGGGTACGGGGCCAACGTCCTGACTTTC	CASSVGGYGANVLTF
TRBD1	NA	TRBJ2-7	TRBV6-1	TGTGCCAGCAGTGAACAGGGGGACGAGCAGTACTTC	CASSEQGDEQYF